This T cell receptor (beta chain) was captured by sequencing in a study of T cell responses to AZD1222 COVID-19 vaccine. Overall study results and limits: Close to half of spike-specific TCRs reportedly recognize unmutated variant regions.

Assay: immunoSEQ multiplex PCR; the TCRdb copy retains only in-frame clones and omits some. The data contain some 80,000 clones, roughly nine tenths of them singletons. For this clone: Its antigen is as yet unknown.

Sequencing used peripheral blood, obtained on day 0 of AZD1222 vaccination. The sequence was collected from an adult in good health.

The CDR3 loop reads CASSLMEASYGYTF. CDR3 sequence (DNA): TGCGCCAGCAGCTTGATGGAAGCCAGCTATGGCTACACCTTC. The chain employs TRBV5-1 and TRBJ1-2; D remains unclear. Germline V CDR1 and CDR2: SGHRS, YFSETQ. V was shortened by 1 base and J by 4 bases, with 11 bases between the two germline ends. The CDR3 totals 14 residues.